A single T cell receptor (beta chain) is shown here with its context. The data are from a study of blood T cell repertoires in COVID-19. As processed by the authors: From reference gene primer amplification, estimates of nucleated cell counts were derived. Produced via immunoSEQ multiplex PCR; TCRdb's table is partial and in-frame only. V and J calls and clone size are copied from that table; D and trimming were computed from the DNA. This table has 150,000 or so clones, approximately 90% appearing once. The CDR3 has 18 residues. After removal of 6 bases from V and 0 bases from J, the junction contained 9 bases not matched to a gene. Germline loops: CDR1 SQVTM, CDR2 ANQGSEA.

Sequenced input: peripheral blood. This sequence joins TRBV29-1 and TRBJ2-1; 15 bases map to TRBD2. This clonotype originated in a man aged 18 to 35 with acute or convalescent COVID-19. DNA for the CDR3: TGCAGCGTGGACGGACTAGCGGGAGGGCCACGCTCCTACAATGAGCAGTTCTTC. Translation gives CSVDGLAGGPRSYNEQFF.